A single TCR beta chain is shown here with its context. How the authors handled the data: Quantification of nucleated cells was approximated via reference gene primer amplification. Some clones are missing from TCRdb's copy, which holds only in-frame ones; the method was immunoSEQ multiplex PCR. For V, J and clone size, that table is used; D and trimming come from the DNA. The sample has just under 20,000 clones, roughly 85% seen once. These data are taken from a study of blood T cell repertoires in COVID-19. Study background: Nucleic acid was either cDNA or gDNA, and it came from T cells, B-cell-depleted T cells, or PBMCs.

J lost 2 bases, V lost 2 bases, and 5 bases had no gene match. The V gene's germline CDR1 is SGHTA and CDR2 FQGTGA. The CDR3 is made up of 15 amino acids. The sample comprised peripheral blood. The source of this sequence is a human donor with active COVID-19. The donor label of this sample is uncertain. The rearrangement links TRBV7-3 to TRBJ2-7; 8 nucleotides line up with TRBD1. The CDR3 region has the DNA TGTGCCAGCAGCTTACAGGGGGCATCCACCTACGAGCAGTACTTC. As protein: CASSLQGASTYEQYF. Combining the CDR3 with reference TRBV7-3 and TRBJ2-7 gives the whole variable domain GAGVSQTPSNKVTEKGKYVELRCDPISGHTALYWYRQSLGQGPEFLIYFQGTGAADDSGLPNDRFFAVRPEGSVSTLKIQRTERGDSAVYLCASSLQGASTYEQYFGPGTRLTVT.